This is a list of T cell receptor beta chains from one sample in a study of technical replicates of blood from a few donors. Sequencing used immunoSEQ multiplex PCR; TCRdb keeps in-frame clones, though not all of them. Of about 61,000 clones listed, almost 97% are singletons. Sequencing input: T cells isolated from PBMCs. The receptor set was obtained from a human donor in good health. Both conserved end residues are part of each CDR3. The D gene is left open where the match is weak. Not all rows give a size; the values are once, few, many and, for expanded clones, a class.

clone_size d_call j_call v_call cdr3_nt cdr3_aa
NA NA TRBJ2-7 TRBV18 TGTGCCAGCTCATCCGGACAGTTCTCCTACGAGCAGTACTTC CASSSGQFSYEQYF
NA NA TRBJ2-1 TRBV5-4 TGTGCCAGCAGCTTCACCGGCAATGAGCAGTTCTTC CASSFTGNEQFF
NA TRBD1 TRBJ2-2 TRBV7-9 TGTGCCAGCAGTCAACCCCCGGGACAGGGTTTCCCCGGGGAGCTGTTTTTT CASSQPPGQGFPGELFF
NA TRBD1 TRBJ1-2 TRBV6-1 TGTGCCAGCAGTGATTTGACAGGGGGATCCTATGGCTACACCTTC CASSDLTGGSYGYTF
NA TRBD2 TRBJ2-2 TRBV7-9 TGTGCCAGCAGCCCAAAAGCGGGAGAGGGCACCGGGGAGCTGTTTTTT CASSPKAGEGTGELFF
NA NA TRBJ2-1 TRBV28 TGTGCCAGCAGTTTAGTGGGAGACCATGAGCAGTTCTTC CASSLVGDHEQFF
NA NA TRBJ2-7 TRBV27 TGTGCCAGCAGTCCCGATGCGAGGCGGGACTCCTACGAGCAGTACTTC CASSPDARRDSYEQYF
NA NA TRBJ2-3 TRBV5-1 TGCGCCAGCAGCTTGCAGGGGACCGCAGATACGCAGTATTTT CASSLQGTADTQYF
NA TRBD1 TRBJ1-4 TRBV5-1 TGCGCCAGCAGCTACACAGGGGGCGCAACTAATGAAAAACTGTTTTTT CASSYTGGATNEKLFF
once NA TRBJ1-2 TRBV5-1 TGCGCCAGCAGCTTGGCCGAGGCAGACTCCACCTATGGCTACACCTTC CASSLAEADSTYGYTF
NA NA TRBJ2-5 TRBV6-1 TGTGCCAGCGGAGCCCCGGGAGAGACCCAGTACTTC CASGAPGETQYF
NA NA TRBJ2-2 TRBV7-2 TGTGCCAGCAGCAAAAGGGGGGGATTAAGCACCGGGGAGCTGTTTTTT CASSKRGGLSTGELFF
NA NA TRBJ1-5 TRBV5-1 TGCGCCAGCAGACCAGGGGACGCTAGCAATCAGCCCCAGCATTTT CASRPGDASNQPQHF
NA NA TRBJ2-4 TRBV4-1 TGCGCCAGCAGCCAAGATCAGGTTCACAGAAACATTCAGTACTTC CASSQDQVHRNIQYF
NA NA TRBJ2-5 TRBV5-6 TGTGCCAGCAGCTTTTTGGGAGTTCCATTTCAAGAGACCCAGTACTTC CASSFLGVPFQETQYF
once NA TRBJ1-1 TRBV6-5 TGTGCCAGCAACCTACCGGGGAACACTGAAGCTTTCTTT CASNLPGNTEAFF
NA TRBD2 TRBJ2-3 TRBV6-4 TGTGCCAGCAGTGAGAGACTAGCGGGGGCCCCTAATACGCAGTATTTT CASSERLAGAPNTQYF
NA NA TRBJ2-2 TRBV6-1 TGTGCCAGCAGTGGACCGGGACACCATCTAACCGGGGAGCTGTTTTTT CASSGPGHHLTGELFF
once NA TRBJ2-3 TRBV15 TGTGCCACCAGCAGAGATAGGGGGGGCATCACCACAGATACGCAGTATTTT CATSRDRGGITTDTQYF
NA TRBD2 TRBJ2-7 TRBV29-1 TGCAGCGCTATTCCGGGACTAGACGCCTTGGGCGAGCAGTACTTC CSAIPGLDALGEQYF
NA TRBD1 TRBJ1-1 TRBV29-1 TGCAGCGTGAGGGGACAGGGCGGGGGTACGAACACTGAAGCTTTCTTT CSVRGQGGGTNTEAFF
NA NA TRBJ1-1 TRBV6-4 TGTGCCAGCAGGAAAGAGGGATTCGACACTGAAGCTTTCTTT CASRKEGFDTEAFF
NA NA TRBJ1-6 TRBV6-6 TGTGCCAGCAGGAAAGACCAAACTACCTATAATTCACCCCTCCACTTT CASRKDQTTYNSPLHF